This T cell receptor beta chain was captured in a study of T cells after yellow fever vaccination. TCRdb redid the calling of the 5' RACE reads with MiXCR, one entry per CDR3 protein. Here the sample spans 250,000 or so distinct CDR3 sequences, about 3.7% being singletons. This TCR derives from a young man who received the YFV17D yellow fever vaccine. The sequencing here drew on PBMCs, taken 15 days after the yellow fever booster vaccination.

The CDR3 is CASTTPSGGGSTDTQYF. The DNA for the CDR3 is TGTGCCAGCACAACCCCCTCGGGGGGCGGAAGCACAGATACGCAGTATTTT. The chain couples TRBV5-4 to TRBJ2-3; tentative D call: TRBD2 (7 bases). V was trimmed by 6 bases and J by 0 bases, leaving 20 bases between them. Germline-derived CDR1 and CDR2 are SGHNT and YYREEE (reference sequence). The CDR3 contains 17 residues.